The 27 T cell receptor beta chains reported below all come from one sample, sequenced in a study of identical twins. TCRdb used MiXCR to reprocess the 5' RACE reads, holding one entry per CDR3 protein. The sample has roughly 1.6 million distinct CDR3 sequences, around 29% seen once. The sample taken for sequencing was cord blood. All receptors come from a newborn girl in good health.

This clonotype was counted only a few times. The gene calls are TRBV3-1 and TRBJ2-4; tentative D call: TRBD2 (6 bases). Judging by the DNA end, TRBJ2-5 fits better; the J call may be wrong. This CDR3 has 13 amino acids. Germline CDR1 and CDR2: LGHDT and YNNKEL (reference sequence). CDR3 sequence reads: CASSIGGGETQYF. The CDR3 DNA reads TGTGCCAGCAGTATCGGGGGTGGGGAGACCCAGTACTTC.

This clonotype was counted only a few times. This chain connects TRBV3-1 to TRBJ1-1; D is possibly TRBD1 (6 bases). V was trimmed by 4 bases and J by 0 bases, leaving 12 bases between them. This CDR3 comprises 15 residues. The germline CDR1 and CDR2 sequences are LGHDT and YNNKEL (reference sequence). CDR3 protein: CASSPTGLVNTEAFF. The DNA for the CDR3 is TGTGCCAGCAGCCCCACAGGGCTAGTGAACACTGAAGCTTTCTTT.

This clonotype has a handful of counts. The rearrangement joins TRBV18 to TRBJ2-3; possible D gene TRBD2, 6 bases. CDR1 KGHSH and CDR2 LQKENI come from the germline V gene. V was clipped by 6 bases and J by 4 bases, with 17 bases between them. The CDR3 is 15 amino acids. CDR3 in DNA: TGTGCCAGCTCCCCGAGACTAGGATCCGCAGATACGCAGTATTTT. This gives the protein CASSPRLGSADTQYF. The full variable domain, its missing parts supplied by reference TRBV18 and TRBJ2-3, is NAGVMQNPRHLVRRRGQEARLRCSPMKGHSHVYWYRQLPEEGLKFMVYLQKENIIDESGMPKERFSAEFPKEGPSILRIQQVVRGDSAAYFCASSPRLGSADTQYFGPGTRLTVL.

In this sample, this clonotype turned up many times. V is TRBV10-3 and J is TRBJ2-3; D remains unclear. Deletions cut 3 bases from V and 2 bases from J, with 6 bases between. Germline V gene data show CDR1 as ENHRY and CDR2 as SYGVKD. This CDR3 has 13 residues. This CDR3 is CAISERSTDTQYF. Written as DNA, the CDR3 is TGTGCCATCAGTGAACGATCCACAGATACGCAGTATTTT.

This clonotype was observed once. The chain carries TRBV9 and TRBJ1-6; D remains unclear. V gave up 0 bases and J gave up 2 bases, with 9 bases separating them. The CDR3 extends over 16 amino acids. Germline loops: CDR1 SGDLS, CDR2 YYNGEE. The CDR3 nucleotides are TGTGCCAGCAGCGTAGGGGGAGGCCCCTATAATTCACCCCTCCACTTT. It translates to CASSVGGGPYNSPLHF.

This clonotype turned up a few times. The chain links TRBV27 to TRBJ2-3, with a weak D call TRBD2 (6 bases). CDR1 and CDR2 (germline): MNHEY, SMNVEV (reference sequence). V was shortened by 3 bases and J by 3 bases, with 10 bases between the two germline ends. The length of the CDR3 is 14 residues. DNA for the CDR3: TGTGCCAGCAGTTTTTTCGGGGGAACAGATACGCAGTATTTT. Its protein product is CASSFFGGTDTQYF.

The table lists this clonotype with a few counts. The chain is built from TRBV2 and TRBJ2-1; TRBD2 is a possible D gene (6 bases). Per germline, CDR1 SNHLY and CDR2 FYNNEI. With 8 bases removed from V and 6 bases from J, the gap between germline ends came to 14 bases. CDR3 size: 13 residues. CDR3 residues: CASRGTPSNEQFF. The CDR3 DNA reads TGTGCCAGCCGCGGGACCCCCAGCAATGAGCAGTTCTTC.

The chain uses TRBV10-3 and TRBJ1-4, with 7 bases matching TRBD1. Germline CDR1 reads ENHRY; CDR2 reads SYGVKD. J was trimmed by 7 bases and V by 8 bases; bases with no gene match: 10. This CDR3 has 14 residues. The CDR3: CAIARDSRGEKLFF. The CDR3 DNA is TGTGCCATCGCTCGGGACAGTAGAGGTGAAAAACTGTTTTTT.

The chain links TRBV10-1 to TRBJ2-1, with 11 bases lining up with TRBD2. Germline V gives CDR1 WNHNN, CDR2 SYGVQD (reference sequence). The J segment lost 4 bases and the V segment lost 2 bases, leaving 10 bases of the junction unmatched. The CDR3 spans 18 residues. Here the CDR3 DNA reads TGCGCCAGCAGTGAGGGTAGCGGGGGGGCCTTGAAATACAATGAGCAGTTCTTC. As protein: CASSEGSGGALKYNEQFF.

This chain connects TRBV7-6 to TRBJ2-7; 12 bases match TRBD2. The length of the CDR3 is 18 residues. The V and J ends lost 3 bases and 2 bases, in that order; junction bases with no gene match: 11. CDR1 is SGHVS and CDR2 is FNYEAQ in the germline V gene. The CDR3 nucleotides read TGTGCCAGCAGCTTCCACATAAGTTCTAGCGGGGGGGCCTACGAGCAGTACTTC. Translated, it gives CASSFHISSSGGAYEQYF.

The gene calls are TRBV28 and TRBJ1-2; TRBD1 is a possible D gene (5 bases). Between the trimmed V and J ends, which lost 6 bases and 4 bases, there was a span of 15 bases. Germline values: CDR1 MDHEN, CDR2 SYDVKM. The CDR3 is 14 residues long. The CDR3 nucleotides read TGTGCCAGCAGCAGGCGTCGGGGCGGCTATGGCTACACCTTC. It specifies CASSRRRGGYGYTF.

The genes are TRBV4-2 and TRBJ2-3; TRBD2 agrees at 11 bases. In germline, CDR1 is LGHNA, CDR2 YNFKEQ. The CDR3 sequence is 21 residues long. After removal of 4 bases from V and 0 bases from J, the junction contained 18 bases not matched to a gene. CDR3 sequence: CASSLLTALAGGNISTDTQYF. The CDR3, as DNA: TGTGCCAGCAGCCTACTTACTGCCCTAGCGGGGGGAAATATTAGCACAGATACGCAGTATTTT.

The CDR3 loop reads CSARKGSSYEQYF. The CDR3 bases are TGCAGTGCTAGGAAGGGTAGCTCCTACGAGCAGTACTTC. This chain uses TRBV20-1 with TRBJ2-7; D call uncertain. CDR1 is DFQATT, CDR2 SNEGSKA, per germline (reference sequence). V lost 3 bases and J lost 0, with 9 bases in between. The CDR3 spans 13 residues.

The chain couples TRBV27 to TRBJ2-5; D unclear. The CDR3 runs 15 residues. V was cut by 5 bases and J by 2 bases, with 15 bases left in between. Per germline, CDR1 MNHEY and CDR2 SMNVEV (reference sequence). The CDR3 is CASSQRKLGQETQYF. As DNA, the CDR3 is TGTGCCAGCAGTCAAAGGAAGTTGGGGCAAGAGACCCAGTACTTC.

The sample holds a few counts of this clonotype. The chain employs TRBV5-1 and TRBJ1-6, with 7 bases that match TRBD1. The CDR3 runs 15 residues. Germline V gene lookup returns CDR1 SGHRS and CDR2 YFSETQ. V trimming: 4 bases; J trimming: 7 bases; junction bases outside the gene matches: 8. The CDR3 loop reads CASSRSGTENSPLHF. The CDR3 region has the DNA TGCGCCAGCAGCCGTTCCGGGACAGAGAATTCACCCCTCCACTTT.

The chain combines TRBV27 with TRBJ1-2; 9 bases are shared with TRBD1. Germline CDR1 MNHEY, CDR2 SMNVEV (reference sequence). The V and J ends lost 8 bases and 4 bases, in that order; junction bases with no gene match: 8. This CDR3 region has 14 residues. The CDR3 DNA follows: TGTGCCAGCGGATCGGACAGGGGCCCCTATGGCTACACCTTC. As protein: CASGSDRGPYGYTF.

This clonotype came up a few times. This CDR3 is CASSAGLAGELFF. Written as DNA, the CDR3 is TGCGCCAGCAGCGCGGGACTAGCCGGGGAGCTGTTTTTT. This sequence joins TRBV5-1 and TRBJ2-2, with 8 positions matching TRBD2. V lost 4 bases, J lost 6 bases, and 2 bases stayed unmatched. The germline V gene encodes CDR1 SGHRS and CDR2 YFSETQ. The CDR3 spans 13 residues.

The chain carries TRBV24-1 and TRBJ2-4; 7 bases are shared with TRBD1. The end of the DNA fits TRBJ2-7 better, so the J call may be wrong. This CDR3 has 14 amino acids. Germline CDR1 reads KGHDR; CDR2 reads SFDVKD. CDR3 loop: CATSDRTTGYEQYF. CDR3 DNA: TGTGCCACCAGTGATCGAACGACAGGGTACGAGCAGTACTTC.

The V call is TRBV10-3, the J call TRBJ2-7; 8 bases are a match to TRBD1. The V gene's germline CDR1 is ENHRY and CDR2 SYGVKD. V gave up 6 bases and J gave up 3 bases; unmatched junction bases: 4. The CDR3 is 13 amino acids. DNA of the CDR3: TGTGCCATCAGCCGGGACAGGCACTACGAGCAGTACTTC. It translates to CAISRDRHYEQYF.

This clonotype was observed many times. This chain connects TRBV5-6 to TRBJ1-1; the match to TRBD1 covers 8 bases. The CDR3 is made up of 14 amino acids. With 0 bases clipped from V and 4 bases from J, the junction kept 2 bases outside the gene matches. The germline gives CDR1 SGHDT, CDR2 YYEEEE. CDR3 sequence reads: CASSLADRGTEAFF. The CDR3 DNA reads TGTGCCAGCAGCTTGGCCGACAGGGGCACTGAAGCTTTCTTT.

The CDR3 sequence is CASGTDRLVSGANVLTF. The CDR3 DNA reads as TGTGCCAGCGGTACCGACAGACTGGTCTCTGGGGCCAACGTCCTGACTTTC. This chain links TRBV27 with TRBJ2-6; a possible D gene is TRBD1 (5 bases). Germline V CDR1 and CDR2: MNHEY, SMNVEV (reference sequence). The CDR3 spans 17 residues. Trimming removed 8 bases at V and 0 bases at J, with 17 bases between.

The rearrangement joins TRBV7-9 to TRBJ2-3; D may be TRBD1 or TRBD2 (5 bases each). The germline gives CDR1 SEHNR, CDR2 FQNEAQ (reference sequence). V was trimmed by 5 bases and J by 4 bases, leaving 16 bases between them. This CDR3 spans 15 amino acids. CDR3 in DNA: TGTGCCAGCAGCCCCGGATGGGGGACCGCAGATACGCAGTATTTT. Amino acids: CASSPGWGTADTQYF.

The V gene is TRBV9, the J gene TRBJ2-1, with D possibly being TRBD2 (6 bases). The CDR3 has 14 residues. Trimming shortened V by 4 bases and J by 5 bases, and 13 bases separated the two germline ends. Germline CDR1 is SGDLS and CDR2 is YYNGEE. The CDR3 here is CASSLASAHNEQFF. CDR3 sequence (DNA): TGTGCCAGCAGCTTGGCTAGCGCCCACAATGAGCAGTTCTTC.

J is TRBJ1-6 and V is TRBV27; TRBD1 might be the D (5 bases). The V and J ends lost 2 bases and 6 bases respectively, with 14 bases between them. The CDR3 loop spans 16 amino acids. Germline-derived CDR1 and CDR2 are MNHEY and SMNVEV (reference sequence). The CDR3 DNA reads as TGTGCCAGCAGTTTACGTCCAGGGACGGGTAATTCACCCCTCCACTTT. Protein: CASSLRPGTGNSPLHF.

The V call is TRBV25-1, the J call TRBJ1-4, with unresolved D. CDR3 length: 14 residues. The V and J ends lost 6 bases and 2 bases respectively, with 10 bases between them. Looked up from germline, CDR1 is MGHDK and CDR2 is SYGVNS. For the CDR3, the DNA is TGTGCCAGCAGGCGCAGAGGGACTAATGAAAAACTGTTTTTT. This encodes CASRRRGTNEKLFF.

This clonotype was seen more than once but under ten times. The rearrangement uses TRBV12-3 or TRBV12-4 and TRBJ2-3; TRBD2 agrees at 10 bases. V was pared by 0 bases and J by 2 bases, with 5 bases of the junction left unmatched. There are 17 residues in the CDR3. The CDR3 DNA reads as TGTGCCAGCAGTTTAGCCGGACTAGCGGCCCCCACAGATACGCAGTATTTT. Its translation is CASSLAGLAAPTDTQYF.

Here the CDR3 DNA reads TGCAGCGTTGAAGCGGGGGGGCTGCTTGAGCAGTTCTTC. Its protein product is CSVEAGGLLEQFF. This chain links TRBV29-1 with TRBJ2-1, with TRBD2 matching over 8 bases. Losses at the gene ends were 1 base for V and 9 bases for J; bases not matched to a gene: 5. This CDR3 is 13 amino acids long. CDR1 is SQVTM and CDR2 is ANQGSEA in the germline V gene.